This T cell receptor beta chain comes out of a study of control samples from healthy donors and cancer patients. Clones were sequenced by immunoSEQ multiplex PCR, and TCRdb holds only the in-frame ones, with some missing. This table has approximately 150,000 clones, nearly 90% appearing once. Germline CDR1 MGHRA, CDR2 YSYEKL. J was trimmed by 4 bases and V by 1 base; bases with no gene match: 5. The CDR3 is made up of 16 amino acids. Specimen: PBMCs. The rearrangement links TRBV4-1 to TRBJ2-1; TRBD2 agrees at 9 bases. This TCR came from a middle-aged man with head and neck cancer. CDR3: CASSQGAGGPYNEQFF. In DNA form, the CDR3 reads TGCGCCAGCAGCCAAGGGGCGGGGGGGCCTTACAATGAGCAGTTCTTC.